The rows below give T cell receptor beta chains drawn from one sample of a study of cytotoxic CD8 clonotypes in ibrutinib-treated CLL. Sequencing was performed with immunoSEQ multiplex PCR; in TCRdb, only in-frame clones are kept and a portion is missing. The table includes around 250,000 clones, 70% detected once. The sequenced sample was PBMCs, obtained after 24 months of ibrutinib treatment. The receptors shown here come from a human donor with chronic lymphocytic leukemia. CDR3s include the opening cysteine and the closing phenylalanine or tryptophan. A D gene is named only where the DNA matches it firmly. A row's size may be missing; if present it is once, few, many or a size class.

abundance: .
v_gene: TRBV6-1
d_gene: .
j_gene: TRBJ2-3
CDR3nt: TGTGCCAGCAGTGAAAACATCATACGCGAGTATTTT
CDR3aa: CASSENIIREYF

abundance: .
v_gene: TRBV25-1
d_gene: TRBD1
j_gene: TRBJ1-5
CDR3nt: TGTGCCAGCAATGACCGGGACAGCGTGTCCCCCCAGCATTTT
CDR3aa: CASNDRDSVSPQHF

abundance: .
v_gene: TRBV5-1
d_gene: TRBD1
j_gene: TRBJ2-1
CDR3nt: TGCGCCAGCAGCTTGGCAGGGGGCGCCTACAATGAGCAGTTCTTC
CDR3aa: CASSLAGGAYNEQFF

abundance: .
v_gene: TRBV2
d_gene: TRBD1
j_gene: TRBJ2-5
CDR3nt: TGTGCCAGCAAAGGACAGGGGGAAGGCCAAGAGACCCAGTACTTC
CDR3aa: CASKGQGEGQETQYF

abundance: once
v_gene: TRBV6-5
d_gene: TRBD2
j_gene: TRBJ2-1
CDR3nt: TGTGCCAGCAGTTACGAGAGACTAGCGGGAGATGAGCAGTTCTTC
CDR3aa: CASSYERLAGDEQFF

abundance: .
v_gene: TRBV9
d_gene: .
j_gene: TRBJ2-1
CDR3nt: TGTGCCAGCAGCCCCATGAACCCTAGCTCCTACAATGAGCAGTTCTTC
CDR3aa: CASSPMNPSSYNEQFF

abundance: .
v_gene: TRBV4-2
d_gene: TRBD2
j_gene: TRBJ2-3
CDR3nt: TGTGCCAGCAGCCAAGACCCAGCGGGAGCTTTAGATACGCAGTATTTT
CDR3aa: CASSQDPAGALDTQYF

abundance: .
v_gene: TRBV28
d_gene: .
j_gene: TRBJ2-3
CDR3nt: TGTGCCAGCGAGGACAGCACAGATACGCAGTATTTT
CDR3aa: CASEDSTDTQYF

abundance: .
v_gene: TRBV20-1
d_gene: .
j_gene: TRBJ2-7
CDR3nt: TGCAGTGCTAGAGTTGTCATCGAGCAGTACTTC
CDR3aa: CSARVVIEQYF

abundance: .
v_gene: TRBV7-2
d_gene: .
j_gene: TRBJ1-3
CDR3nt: TGTGCCAGCAGCCCGACAGGAAACACCATATATTTT
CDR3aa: CASSPTGNTIYF

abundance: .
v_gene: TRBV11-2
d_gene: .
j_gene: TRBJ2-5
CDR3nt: TGTGCCAGCAGCCCTGCGTTTCCGGGAGAGACCCAGTACTTC
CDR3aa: CASSPAFPGETQYF

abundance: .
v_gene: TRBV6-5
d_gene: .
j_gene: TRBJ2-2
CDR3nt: TGTGCCAGCAGTTACTCGCATTTCACCGGGGAGCTGTTTTTT
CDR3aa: CASSYSHFTGELFF

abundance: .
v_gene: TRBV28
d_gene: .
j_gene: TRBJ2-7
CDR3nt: TGTGCCAGCAGTTTAGCCGTTTACGAGCAGTACTTC
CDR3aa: CASSLAVYEQYF

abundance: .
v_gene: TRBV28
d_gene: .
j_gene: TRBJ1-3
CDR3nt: TGTGCCAGCAAAGACAGCACTGGAAACACCATATATTTT
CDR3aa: CASKDSTGNTIYF

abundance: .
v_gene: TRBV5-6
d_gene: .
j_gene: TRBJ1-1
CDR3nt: TGTGCCAGCAGCTTTAGACAGCCGAACACTGAAGCTTTCTTT
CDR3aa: CASSFRQPNTEAFF

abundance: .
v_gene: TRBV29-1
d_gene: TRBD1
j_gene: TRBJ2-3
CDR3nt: TGCAGCGTTGATTGGGACAGTCAAGATACGCAGTATTTT
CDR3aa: CSVDWDSQDTQYF

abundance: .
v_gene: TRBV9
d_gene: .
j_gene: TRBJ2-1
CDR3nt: TGTGCCAGCAGCACCGATTATGGGAACTCCCAGGGGTCTCGTTTCTTC
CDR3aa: CASSTDYGNSQGSRFF

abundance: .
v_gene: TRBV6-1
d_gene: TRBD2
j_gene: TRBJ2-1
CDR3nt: TGTGCCAGCAGTGCCCGAGGGACTAGTTTCTACAATGAGCAGTTCTTC
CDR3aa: CASSARGTSFYNEQFF

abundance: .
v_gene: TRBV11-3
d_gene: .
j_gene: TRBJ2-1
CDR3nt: TGTGCCAGCACCCCGGGCAGCTCCTACAATGAGCAGTTCTTC
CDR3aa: CASTPGSSYNEQFF

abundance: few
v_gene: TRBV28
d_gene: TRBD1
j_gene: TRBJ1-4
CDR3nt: TGTGCCAGCAGAAGACAGGGGAATGAAAAACTGTTTTTT
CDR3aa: CASRRQGNEKLFF

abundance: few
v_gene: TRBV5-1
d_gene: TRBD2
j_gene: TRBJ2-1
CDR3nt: TGCGCCAGCAGCTTGGGCCGGCTAGCGGGAGGCGATGAGCAGTTCTTC
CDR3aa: CASSLGRLAGGDEQFF

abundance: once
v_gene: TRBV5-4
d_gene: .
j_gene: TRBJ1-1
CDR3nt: TGTGCCAGCAGCTTGGGGATTAACACTGAAGCTTTCTTT
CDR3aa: CASSLGINTEAFF

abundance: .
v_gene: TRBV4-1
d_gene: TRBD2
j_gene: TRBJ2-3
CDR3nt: TGCGCCAGCAGCCAAGGGGGCCGGACTAGCGGGAAATCAGATACGCAGTATTTT
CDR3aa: CASSQGGRTSGKSDTQYF

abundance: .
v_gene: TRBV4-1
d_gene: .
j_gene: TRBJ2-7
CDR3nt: TGCGCCAGCAGCCAAGCACACGGCAGGGGGGCCTACGAGCAGTACTTC
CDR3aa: CASSQAHGRGAYEQYF

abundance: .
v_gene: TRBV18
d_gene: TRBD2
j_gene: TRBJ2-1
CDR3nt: TGTGCCAGCTCACCGGGGCGGGGGAACAATGAGCAGTTCTTC
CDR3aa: CASSPGRGNNEQFF

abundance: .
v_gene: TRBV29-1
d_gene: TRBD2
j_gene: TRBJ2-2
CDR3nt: TGCAGCGTTGTGTTGGGACTAGCGGGAGATCCTTCAGGCCGGGAGCTGTTTTTT
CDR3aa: CSVVLGLAGDPSGRELFF

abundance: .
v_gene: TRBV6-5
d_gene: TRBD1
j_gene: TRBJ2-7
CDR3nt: TGTGCCAGCAGTGTAGGACAGGGACGCTACGAGCAGTACTTC
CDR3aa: CASSVGQGRYEQYF

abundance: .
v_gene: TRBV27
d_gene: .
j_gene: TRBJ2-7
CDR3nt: TGTGCCAGCAGTCTCAACTCCAGACCCTACGAGCAGTACTTC
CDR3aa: CASSLNSRPYEQYF

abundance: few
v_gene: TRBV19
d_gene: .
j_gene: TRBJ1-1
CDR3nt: TGTGCCAGTAGTGCCTCTCGGCAGGGTTTAGCTTTCTTT
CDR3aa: CASSASRQGLAFF

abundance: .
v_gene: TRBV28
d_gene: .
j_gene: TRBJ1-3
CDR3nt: TGTGCCAGCAGTCCCCCGGGGGCCGGAGGAAACACCATATATTTT
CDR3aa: CASSPPGAGGNTIYF

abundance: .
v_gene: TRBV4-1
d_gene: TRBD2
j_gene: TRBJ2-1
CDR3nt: TGCGCCAGCAGCCAAGAATGGGTGGGAGGGCTTTGGAATGAGCAGTTCTTC
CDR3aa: CASSQEWVGGLWNEQFF

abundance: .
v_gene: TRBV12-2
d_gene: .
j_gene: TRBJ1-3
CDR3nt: TGTGCCAGCAGCCTTAGCGTAAACACCATATATTTT
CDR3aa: CASSLSVNTIYF